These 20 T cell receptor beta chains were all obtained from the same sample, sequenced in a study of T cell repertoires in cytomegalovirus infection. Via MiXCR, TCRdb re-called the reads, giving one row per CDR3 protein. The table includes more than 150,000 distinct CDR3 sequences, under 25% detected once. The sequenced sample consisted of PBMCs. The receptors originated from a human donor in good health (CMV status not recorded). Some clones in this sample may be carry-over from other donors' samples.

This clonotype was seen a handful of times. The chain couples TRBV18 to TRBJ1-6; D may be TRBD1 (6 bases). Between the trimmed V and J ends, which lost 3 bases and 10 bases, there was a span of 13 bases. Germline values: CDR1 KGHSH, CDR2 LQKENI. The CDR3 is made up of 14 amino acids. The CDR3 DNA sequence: TGTGCCAGCTCACCCAACAGGGTTGAATCACCCCTCCACTTT. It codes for CASSPNRVESPLHF.

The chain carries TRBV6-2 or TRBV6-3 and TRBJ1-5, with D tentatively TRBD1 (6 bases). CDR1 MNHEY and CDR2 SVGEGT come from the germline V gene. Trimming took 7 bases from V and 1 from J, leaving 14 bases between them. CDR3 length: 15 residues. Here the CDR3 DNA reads TGTGCCAGCACCTGGACCAGGGGCAGCAATCAGCCCCAGCATTTT. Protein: CASTWTRGSNQPQHF.

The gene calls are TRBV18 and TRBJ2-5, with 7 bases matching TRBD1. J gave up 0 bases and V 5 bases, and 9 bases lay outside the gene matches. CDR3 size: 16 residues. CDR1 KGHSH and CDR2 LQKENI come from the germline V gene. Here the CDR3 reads CASSTAGTANQETQYF. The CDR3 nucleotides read TGTGCCAGCTCAACCGCCGGGACAGCTAACCAAGAGACCCAGTACTTC.

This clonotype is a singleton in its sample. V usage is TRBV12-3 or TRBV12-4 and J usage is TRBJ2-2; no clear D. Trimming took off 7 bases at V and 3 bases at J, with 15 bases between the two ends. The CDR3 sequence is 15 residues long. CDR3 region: CASTLNSLDTGELFF. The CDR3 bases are TGTGCCAGCACCCTAAATAGCCTGGACACCGGGGAGCTGTTTTTT.

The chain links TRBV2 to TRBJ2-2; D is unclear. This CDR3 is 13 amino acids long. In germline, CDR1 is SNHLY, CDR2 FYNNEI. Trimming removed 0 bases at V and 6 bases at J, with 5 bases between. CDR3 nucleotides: TGTGCCAGCAGTGAAGCGCGGCCCGGGGAGCTGTTTTTT. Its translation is CASSEARPGELFF.

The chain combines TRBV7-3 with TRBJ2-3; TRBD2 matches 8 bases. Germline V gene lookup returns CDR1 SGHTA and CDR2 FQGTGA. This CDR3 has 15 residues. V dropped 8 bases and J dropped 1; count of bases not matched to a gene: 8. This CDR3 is CASGSRRGGTDTQYF. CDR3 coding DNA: TGTGCCAGCGGCTCTCGGCGGGGGGGCACAGATACGCAGTATTTT.

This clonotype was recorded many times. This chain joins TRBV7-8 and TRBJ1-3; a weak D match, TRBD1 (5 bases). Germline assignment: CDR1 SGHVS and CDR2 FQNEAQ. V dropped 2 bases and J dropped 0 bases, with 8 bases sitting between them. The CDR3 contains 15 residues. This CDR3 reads CASSLRDRSGNTIYF. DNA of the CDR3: TGTGCCAGCAGCTTAAGGGACCGCTCTGGAAACACCATATATTTT. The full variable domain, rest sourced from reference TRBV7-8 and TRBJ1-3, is GAGVSQSPRYKVAKRGQDVALRCDPISGHVSLFWYQQALGQGPEFLTYFQNEAQLDKSGLPSDRFFAERPEGSVSTLKIQRTQQEDSAVYLCASSLRDRSGNTIYFGEGSWLTVV.

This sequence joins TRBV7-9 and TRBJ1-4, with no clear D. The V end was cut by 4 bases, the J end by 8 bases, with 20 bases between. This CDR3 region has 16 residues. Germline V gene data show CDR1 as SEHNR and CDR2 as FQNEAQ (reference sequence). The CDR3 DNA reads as TGTGCCAGCAGCTCAGCAAAGGACGGCCGGCGAGAAAAACTGTTTTTT. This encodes CASSSAKDGRREKLFF. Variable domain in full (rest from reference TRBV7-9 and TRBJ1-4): DTGVSQNPRHKITKRGQNVTFRCDPISEHNRLYWYRQTLGQGPEFLTYFQNEAQLEKSRLLSDRFSAERPKGSFSTLEIQRTEQGDSAMYLCASSSAKDGRREKLFFGSGTQLSVL.

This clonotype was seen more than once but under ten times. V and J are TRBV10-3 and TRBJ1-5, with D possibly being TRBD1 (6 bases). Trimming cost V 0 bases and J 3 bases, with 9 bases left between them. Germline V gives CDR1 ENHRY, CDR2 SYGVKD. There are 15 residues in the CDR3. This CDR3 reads CAISESGGNNQPQHF. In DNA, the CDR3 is TGTGCCATCAGTGAGTCAGGGGGAAACAATCAGCCCCAGCATTTT.

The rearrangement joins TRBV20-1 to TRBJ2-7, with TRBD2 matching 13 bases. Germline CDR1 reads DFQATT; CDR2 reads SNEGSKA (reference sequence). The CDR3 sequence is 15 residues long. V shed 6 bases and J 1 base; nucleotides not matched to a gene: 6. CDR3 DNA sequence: TGCAGTGCGTTGGGACTAGCGGGAAATTCCTACGAGCAGTACTTC. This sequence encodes CSALGLAGNSYEQYF.

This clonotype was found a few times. DNA of the CDR3: TGTGCCAGCTCACCCATGCAGACTTCAGTCACTGAAGCTTTCTTT. This codes for CASSPMQTSVTEAFF. This chain connects TRBV18 to TRBJ1-1; no definite D call. The CDR3 consists of 15 residues. V was clipped by 3 bases and J by 4 bases, with 15 bases between them. Germline CDR1 and CDR2: KGHSH and LQKENI.

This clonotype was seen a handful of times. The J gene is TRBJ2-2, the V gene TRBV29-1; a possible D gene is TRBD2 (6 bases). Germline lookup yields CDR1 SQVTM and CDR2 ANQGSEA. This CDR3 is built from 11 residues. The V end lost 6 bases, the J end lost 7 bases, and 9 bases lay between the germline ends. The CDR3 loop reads CSVGGDGELFF. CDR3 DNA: TGCAGCGTGGGAGGCGACGGGGAGCTGTTTTTT.

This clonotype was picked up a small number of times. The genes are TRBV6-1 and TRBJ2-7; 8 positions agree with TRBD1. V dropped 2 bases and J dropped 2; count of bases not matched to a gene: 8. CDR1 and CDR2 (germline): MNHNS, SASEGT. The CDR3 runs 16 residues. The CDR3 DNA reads TGTGCCAGCAGTGAAACTTTAGGACAGGGAACCTACGAGCAGTACTTC. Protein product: CASSETLGQGTYEQYF.

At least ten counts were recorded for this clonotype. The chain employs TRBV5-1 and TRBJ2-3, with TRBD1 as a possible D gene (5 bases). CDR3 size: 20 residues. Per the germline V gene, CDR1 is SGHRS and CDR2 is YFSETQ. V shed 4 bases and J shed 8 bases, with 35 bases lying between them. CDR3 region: CASSPAMGALPAAQGVTQYF. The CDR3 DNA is TGCGCCAGCAGCCCCGCCATGGGCGCACTCCCGGCGGCGCAGGGTGTTACGCAGTATTTT.

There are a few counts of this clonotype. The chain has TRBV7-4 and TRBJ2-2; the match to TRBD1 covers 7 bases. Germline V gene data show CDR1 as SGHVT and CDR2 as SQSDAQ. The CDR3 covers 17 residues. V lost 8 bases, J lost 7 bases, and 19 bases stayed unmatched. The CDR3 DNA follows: TGTGCCAGCGGATCCCCCGAGGGAAAGGGGGCGATCGGGGAGCTGTTTTTT. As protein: CASGSPEGKGAIGELFF.

The CDR3 protein is CASSLSGTGDIQYF. CDR3 coding DNA: TGTGCCAGCAGCTTAAGTGGGACAGGGGACATTCAGTACTTC. J is TRBJ2-4 and V is TRBV7-9; 10 bases match TRBD1. Trimming took 2 bases from V and 8 from J; bases not matched to a gene: 3. The CDR3 totals 14 residues. Per the germline V gene, CDR1 is SEHNR and CDR2 is FQNEAQ (reference sequence).

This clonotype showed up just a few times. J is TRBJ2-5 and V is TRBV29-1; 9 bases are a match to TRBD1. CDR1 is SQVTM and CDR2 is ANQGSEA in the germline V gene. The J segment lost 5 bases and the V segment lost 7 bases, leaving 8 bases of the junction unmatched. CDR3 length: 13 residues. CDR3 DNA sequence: TGCAGCGCACAACAGGGGGCGGGGGAGACCCAGTACTTC. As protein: CSAQQGAGETQYF.

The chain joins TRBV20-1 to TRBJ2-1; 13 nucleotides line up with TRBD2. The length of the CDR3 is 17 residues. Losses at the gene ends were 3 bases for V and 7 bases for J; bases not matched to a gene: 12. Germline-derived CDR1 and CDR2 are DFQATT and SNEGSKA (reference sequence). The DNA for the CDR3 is TGCAGTGCTAGCGCAGAGCAACTAGCGGGAGGGCCGAATGAGCAGTTCTTC. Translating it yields CSASAEQLAGGPNEQFF.

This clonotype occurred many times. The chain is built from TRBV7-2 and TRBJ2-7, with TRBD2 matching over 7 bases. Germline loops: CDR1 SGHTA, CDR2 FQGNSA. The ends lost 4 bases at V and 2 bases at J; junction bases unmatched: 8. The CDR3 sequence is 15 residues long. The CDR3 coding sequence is TGTGCCAGCAGCTCTCCCCTAGCGGACCCCTACGAGCAGTACTTC. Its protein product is CASSSPLADPYEQYF.

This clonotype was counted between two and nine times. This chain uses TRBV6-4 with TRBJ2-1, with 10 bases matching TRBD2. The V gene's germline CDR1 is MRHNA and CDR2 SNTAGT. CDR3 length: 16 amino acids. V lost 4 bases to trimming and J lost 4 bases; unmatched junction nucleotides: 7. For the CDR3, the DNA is TGTGCCAGCAGTGTTATCGCTAGCGGGGGATACAATGAGCAGTTCTTC. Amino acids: CASSVIASGGYNEQFF.